This paragraph covers one T cell receptor (beta chain) sequence. Its antigen specificity is not known. These data come from a study of cytomegalovirus exposure and HLA in healthy donors (dated by TCRdb to between 2016 and 2019). Regarding the complete study: According to an earlier analysis of several hundred of the donors, 150 million to 200 million T cells yielded roughly 100 million unique TCR beta sequences and 276 Gb of sequence data. Approximately 300 gigabases of sequencing data and roughly 80 million unique TCR sequences made up an early release that covered 640 HLA-typed donors. The number of donors typed differed by locus, with about 629-630 for A, B, C, DRB1 and DQB1, more than 500 for DQA1, 600 to 610 for DPA1, and about 450 for DPB1. Among 300 to 450 genotyped donors of the cohort, an average of around 240,000 unique TCR beta nucleotide sequences were sequenced per donor, roughly 18% of them non-productive. A separate validation cohort of 100 to 150 different subjects was used in addition to the approximately 700-subject first cohort. In a later analysis, previously published TCR beta repertoires from about 640 donors were re-analyzed and high-resolution HLA genotyping was added so that TCR occurrence patterns could be studied. Rather than drawing on any new phenotypic data, the later analysis identified candidate immune exposures from TCR beta sequences and the way those sequences occurred across donors. Every repertoire in the discovery cohort had been generated on one and the same sequencing platform. The T cell repertoires of 666 subjects were profiled by immunosequencing and related to cytomegalovirus serostatus. Alongside the repertoire data, information on donor age, sex, ethnicity and CMV serostatus was compiled. Genome-wide SNP genotypes for about three fifths of the 666 donors were used in a later genetic analysis, which treated that subset as a discovery cohort. The genetic ancestry cluster associated with self-reported Caucasian donors included over 65% of the roughly 360 genotyped donors. Roughly 5 DR-DQ haplotypes were handled as single units for association and clustering because linkage in the cohort was strong. An earlier analysis of some 500 of the donors applied high-throughput TCR beta sequencing to assess whether each TCR beta V gene segment acted as functional or pseudogenic. The study aimed to test whether signatures of past pathogen exposure could be identified by cataloging public T cell receptors. To predict cytomegalovirus infection status, the study brought together high-throughput TCR immunosequencing, statistical association of individual TCRs with disease status, and machine learning. Class I and class II HLA loci were covered by the typing at four-digit resolution. Points the paper makes about the study in general: The presence/absence analyses assumed that sequencing depth was roughly uniform across donors, and that assumption may not be true. It was suggested by the authors that the approach could potentially be generalized to other disease states and immunological phenotypes. A few of the identified cytomegalovirus-associated TCR beta chains were confirmed in vitro to be specific for cytomegalovirus antigens. A total of 164 TCR beta chains were listed by the study as associated with cytomegalovirus. HLA typing was unavailable for some donors at each locus, so association tests used only the typed subset. A later analysis found that most CMV-associated TCR beta chains appeared HLA-restricted, with HLA associations seemingly driven largely by CMV exposure. Assigning TCR associations to individual alleles was difficult when HLA alleles, especially DR and DQ, strongly co-occurred. According to a later genetic analysis, donors in an Asian-associated ancestry cluster had fewer N-insertions in productive TCRs than the approximately 710-donor mean. A group of highly shared sequence variants was considered likely to be a technical artifact of the sequencing pipeline. CMV serostatus was the only immune exposure information available for the cohort. The earlier analysis of nearly 600 of the donors excluded approximately 17 rarely observed V segments, including chromosome 9 orphons, because counts were too low. Most TCR sequences were seen in very few donors, while some public TCRs were found in many individuals. A later genetic analysis associated a missense DCLRE1C variant with V-gene and J-gene trimming of TCR beta chains, and an independent cohort replicated the association. In an earlier analysis of roughly 500 of the donors, most TCR beta V segments appeared in productive rearrangements about 87% or about 30% of the time, broadly matching IMGT annotations. Correlated functional status among segregating V segments might be attributable to linkage disequilibrium, but an unknown experimental factor could not be ruled out. Specific HLA alleles were associated with about 17,000 TCR beta sequences at a false discovery rate of 0.05 in a later analysis. Because the 87-base-pair reads could not distinguish some IMGT-functional V segments, including TRBV6-2 and TRBV6-3, those segments were excluded. According to a later analysis, parvovirus B19, influenza, CMV and Epstein-Barr virus appeared linked to several top co-occurrence clusters. The classifier was reported to diagnose cytomegalovirus status with high specificity and sensitivity in both the original cohort and the validation cohort. In a later analysis, HLA-associated TCR beta chains were found to be more clonally expanded and to have lower generation probabilities than equally common non-associated chains. This cohort had only TCR beta chains sequenced, and the lack of alpha or paired-chain data limited which features could be detected. A later analysis found that TCR association rates varied across HLA loci, with DRB1 alleles showing the most associated TCRs and HLA-C alleles the fewest. A further reported finding was that TCR beta sequences accurately predicted the HLA-A and HLA-B alleles for most subjects in the first cohort.

The library was built by means of the immunoSEQ multiplex PCR assay. The multiplex PCR relied on a mix of 60 forward primers for TCR Vbeta segments and 13 reverse primers for TCR Jbeta segments. The CDR3 region of rearranged TCR beta genes was amplified from genomic DNA by a multiplex PCR assay. The amplified TCR beta libraries were sequenced on the Illumina HiSeq System as 87-base-pair reads. In the source study's methods: Across the 700 or so repertoires, a later analysis counted tens of millions of unique TCR beta chains, 9 million to 14 million of which were shared by at least two donors. To remove PCR and sequencing errors, raw reads were error-corrected and collapsed into unique sequences using a nearest-neighbor algorithm that merged closely related sequences. Alignment of CDR3 sequences to IMGT reference sequences was used to assign V, D and J gene segments. Each retained sequence needed at least a six-nucleotide match to both a V gene segment and a J gene segment. Rearrangements were called productive when the CDR3 lacked stop codons and stayed in frame with V and J; all others were non-productive. CDR3 was defined according to IMGT convention as the region running from the second conserved V-encoded cysteine to the conserved J-encoded phenylalanine. The earlier analysis of some 550 of the donors excluded any sequence lacking an unambiguous match to a single V gene segment. An earlier analysis of 450 to 650 of the donors called V segments functional above 56.7% productive rearrangements and segregating when the between-donor standard deviation exceeded 5%. To diagnose cytomegalovirus status from the catalog of TCR beta chain sequences, a statistical classification framework was built. In a later analysis, TCR nucleotide sequences were compared against IMGT/GENE-DB human TR gene sequences so that V and J genes could be assigned. Using the TCRdist pipeline, a later analysis assigned CDR3 sequences along with most-parsimonious VDJ recombination scenarios. In a later analysis, every TCR beta chain was defined by the combination of its CDR3 amino acid sequence and its V-gene family, and reads without a unique V-gene family were dropped. To address suspected cross-contamination and a sequencing artifact, a later analysis removed approximately 600 highly shared, low-generation-probability nucleotide sequences. A later analysis calculated a clonal expansion index for each public chain from normalized within-repertoire ranks of inferred template counts. In a later analysis, generation probabilities were computed using a VDJ recombination model fitted to out-of-frame rearrangements, and the results were checked against IGoR. Hypergeometric tests were used in a later analysis to score TCR-TCR, TCR-HLA and TCR-CMV co-occurrence, with a repertoire-size bias correction applied to the TCR pairs. In a later analysis, false discovery rates were estimated by permuting HLA or CMV assignments 20 times. In a later analysis, co-occurring TCRs were grouped with DBSCAN, and TCRdist sequence similarity was added when clustering was performed within HLA-allele-positive subsets. For co-occurrence clustering, repertoires with fewer than 30,000 or more than 120,000 public chains were excluded, along with roughly five repertoires with anomalous nucleotide sharing. TCRdb holds this immuneACCESS table with in-frame rearrangements only. Some clones are missing; in checked studies, unresolved V genes explain under half, and the rest has no known cause. V and J calls plus clone size are reproduced from that table; the DNA served to infer D and trimming. The sample table includes roughly 34,000 clones. The top ten hold approximately 4% of the sample.

V drops 6 bases and J drops 0 bases, leaving 15 bases in between. Spanning cysteine to phenylalanine, the CDR3 consists of 17 amino acids. The only DNA kept is the CDR3, 51 bases in frame from the first base. The germline V gene (reference sequence) supplies CDR1 MNHEY and CDR2 SMNVEV. The cohort comprised fewer than 700 healthy bone marrow donors. All cohort members were sampled while nominally healthy, although unrecorded immune exposures were likely present. The donor was CMV seronegative and was included in the group of hundreds of seronegative cohort members. Every donor gave a peripheral blood sample, and the peripheral blood mononuclear cells from that sample were used for TCR beta sequencing. Genomic DNA extraction from the blood cell samples was performed with the Qiagen DNeasy Blood Extraction Kit.

Recombination linked TRBV27 to TRBJ2-6; 6 matching bases give a weak D call of TRBD1. The specimen sequenced was PBMCs. This clonotype originated in a man in his forties in good health and CMV-seronegative. The base sequence is TGTGCCAGCAGCCCTGACAGGCCCATCTCTGGGGCCAACGTCCTGACTTTC. This sequence encodes CASSPDRPISGANVLTF. Outside the CDR3, residues come from the reference TRBV27 and TRBJ2-6 proteins, so the full variable domain is: EAQVTQNPRYLITVTGKKLTVTCSQNMNHEYMSWYRQDPGLGLRQIYYSMNVEVTDKGDVPEGYKVSRKEKRNFPLILESPSPNQTSLYFCASSPDRPISGANVLTFGAGSRLTVL.